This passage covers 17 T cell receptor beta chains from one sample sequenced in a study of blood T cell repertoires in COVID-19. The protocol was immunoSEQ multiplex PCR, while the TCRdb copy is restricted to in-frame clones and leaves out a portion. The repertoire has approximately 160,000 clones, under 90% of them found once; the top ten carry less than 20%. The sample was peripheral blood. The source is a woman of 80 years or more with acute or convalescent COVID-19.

CDR3 sequence: CASSNEDDPRDTYEQYF. CDR3 DNA: TGTGCCAGCAGCAACGAAGATGACCCTCGAGACACCTACGAGCAGTACTTC. The genes are TRBV21-1 and TRBJ2-7; the table's D call of TRBD1 was not tested on the DNA. TRBV21-1 is reported as a pseudogene. The CDR3 has 17 amino acids.

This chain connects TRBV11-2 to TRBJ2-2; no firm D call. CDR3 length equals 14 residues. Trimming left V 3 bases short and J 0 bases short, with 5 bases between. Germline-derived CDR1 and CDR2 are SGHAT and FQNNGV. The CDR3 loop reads CASSFSANTGELFF. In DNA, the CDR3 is TGTGCCAGCAGCTTCTCAGCGAACACCGGGGAGCTGTTTTTT. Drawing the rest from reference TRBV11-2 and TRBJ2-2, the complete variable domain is EAGVAQSPRYKIIEKRQSVAFWCNPISGHATLYWYQQILGQGPKLLIQFQNNGVVDDSQLPKDRFSAERLKGVDSTLKIQPAKLEDSAVYLCASSFSANTGELFFGEGSRLTVL.

The CDR3 bases are TGCGCCAGCAGTGAGTCGAGGCGGAGGACCAAGAGGACCCTTCTGAGCCTGGACCAGTACTTC. The encoded protein is CASSESRRRTKRTLLSLDQYF. This chain connects TRBV10-1 to TRBJ2-5, with D maybe TRBD2 (5 bases). V lost 0 bases and J lost 10, with 36 bases in between. There are 21 residues in the CDR3. Germline V gene lookup returns CDR1 WNHNN and CDR2 SYGVQD (reference sequence).

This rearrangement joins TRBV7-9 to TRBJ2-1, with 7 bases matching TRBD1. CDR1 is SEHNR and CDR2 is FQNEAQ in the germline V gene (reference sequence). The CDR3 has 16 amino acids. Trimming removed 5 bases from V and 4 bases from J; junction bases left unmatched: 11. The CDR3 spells CASSGAPGQRYNEQFF. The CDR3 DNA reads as TGTGCCAGCAGCGGGGCCCCGGGACAGAGATACAATGAGCAGTTCTTC. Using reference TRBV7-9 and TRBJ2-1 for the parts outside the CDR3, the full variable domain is DTGVSQNPRHKITKRGQNVTFRCDPISEHNRLYWYRQTLGQGPEFLTYFQNEAQLEKSRLLSDRFSAERPKGSFSTLEIQRTEQGDSAMYLCASSGAPGQRYNEQFFGPGTRLTVL.

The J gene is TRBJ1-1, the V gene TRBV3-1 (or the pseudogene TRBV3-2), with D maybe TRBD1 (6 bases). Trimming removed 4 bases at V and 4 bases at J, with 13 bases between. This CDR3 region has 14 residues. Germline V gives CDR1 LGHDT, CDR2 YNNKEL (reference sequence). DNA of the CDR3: TGTGCCAGCAGCCCTCCTGCAGGGGCCACTGAAGCTTTCTTT. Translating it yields CASSPPAGATEAFF.

This CDR3 is CASSQTNPRNGELFF. The CDR3 region has the DNA TGTGCCAGCAGTCAGACTAACCCGCGGAACGGGGAGCTGTTTTTT. The chain has TRBV6-5 and TRBJ2-2; D is perhaps TRBD2 (5 bases). The germline V gene encodes CDR1 MNHEY and CDR2 SVGAGI. CDR3 length: 15 amino acids. V shed 5 bases and J shed 7 bases, with 17 bases lying between them.

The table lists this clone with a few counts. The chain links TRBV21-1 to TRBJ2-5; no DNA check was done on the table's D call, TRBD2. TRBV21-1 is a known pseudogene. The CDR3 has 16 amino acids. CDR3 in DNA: TGTGCCAGCAGCAATTCAACTAGCGGGAGACGAGAGACCCAGTACTTC. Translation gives CASSNSTSGRRETQYF.

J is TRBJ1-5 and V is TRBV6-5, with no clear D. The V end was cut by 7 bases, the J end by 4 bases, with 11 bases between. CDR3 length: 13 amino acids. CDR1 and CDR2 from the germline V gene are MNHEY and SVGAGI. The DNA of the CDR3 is TGTGCCAGCACCCCAGGTCCTAATCAGCCCCAGCATTTT. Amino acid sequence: CASTPGPNQPQHF.

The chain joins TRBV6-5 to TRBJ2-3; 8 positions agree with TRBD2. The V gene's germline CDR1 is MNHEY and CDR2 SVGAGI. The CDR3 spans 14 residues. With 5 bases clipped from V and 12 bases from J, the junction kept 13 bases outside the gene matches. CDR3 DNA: TGTGCCAGCAGTCCACCGGGACTAGTGGGGTCCCAGTATTTT. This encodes CASSPPGLVGSQYF.

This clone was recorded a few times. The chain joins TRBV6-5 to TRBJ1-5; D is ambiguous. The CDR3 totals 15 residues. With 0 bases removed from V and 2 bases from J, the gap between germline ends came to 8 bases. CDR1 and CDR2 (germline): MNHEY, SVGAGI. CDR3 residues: CASSYSFRGNQPQHF. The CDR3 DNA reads TGTGCCAGCAGTTACTCGTTCCGGGGCAATCAGCCCCAGCATTTT.

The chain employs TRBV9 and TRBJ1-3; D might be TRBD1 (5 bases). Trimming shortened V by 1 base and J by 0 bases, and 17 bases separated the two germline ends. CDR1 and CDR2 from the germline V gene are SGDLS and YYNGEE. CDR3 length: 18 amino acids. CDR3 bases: TGTGCCAGCAGCGTAAGTTCTGGGACTGTAATCTCTGGAAACACCATATATTTT. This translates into CASSVSSGTVISGNTIYF.

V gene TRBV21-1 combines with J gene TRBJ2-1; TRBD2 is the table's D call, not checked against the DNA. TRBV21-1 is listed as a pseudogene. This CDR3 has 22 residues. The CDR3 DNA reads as TGTGCCAGCAGCAAAGTAGGCCCGGGGGTTACTTGTTTAACTAGCGGGAAGGGTGAGCAGTTCTTC. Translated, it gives CASSKVGPGVTCLTSGKGEQFF.

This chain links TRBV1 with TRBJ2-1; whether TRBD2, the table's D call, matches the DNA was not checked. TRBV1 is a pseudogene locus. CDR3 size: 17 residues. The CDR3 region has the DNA TGCACCAGCAGCCAAGACGGGACTAGCGGGAGGGCGGTTGAGCAGTTCTTC. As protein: CTSSQDGTSGRAVEQFF.

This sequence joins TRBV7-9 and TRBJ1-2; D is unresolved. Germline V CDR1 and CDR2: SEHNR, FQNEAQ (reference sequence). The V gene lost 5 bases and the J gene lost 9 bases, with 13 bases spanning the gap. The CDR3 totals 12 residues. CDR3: CASSVRESRYTF. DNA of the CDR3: TGTGCCAGCAGCGTTCGGGAATCCCGCTACACCTTC.

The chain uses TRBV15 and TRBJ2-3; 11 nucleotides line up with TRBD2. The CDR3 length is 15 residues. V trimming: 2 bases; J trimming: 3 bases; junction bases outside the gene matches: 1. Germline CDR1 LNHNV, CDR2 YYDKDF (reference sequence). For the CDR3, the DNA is TGTGCCACCAGCAGACGGACTAGCGGGACAGATACGCAGTATTTT. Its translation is CATSRRTSGTDTQYF.

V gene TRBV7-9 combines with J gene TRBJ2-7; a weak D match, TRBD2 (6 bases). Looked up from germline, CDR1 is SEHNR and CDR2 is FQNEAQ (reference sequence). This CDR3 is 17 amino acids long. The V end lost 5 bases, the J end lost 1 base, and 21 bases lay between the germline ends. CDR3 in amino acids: CASSTSLGGRVSYEQYF. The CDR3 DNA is TGTGCCAGCAGCACCTCCTTGGGAGGTCGAGTTTCCTACGAGCAGTACTTC.

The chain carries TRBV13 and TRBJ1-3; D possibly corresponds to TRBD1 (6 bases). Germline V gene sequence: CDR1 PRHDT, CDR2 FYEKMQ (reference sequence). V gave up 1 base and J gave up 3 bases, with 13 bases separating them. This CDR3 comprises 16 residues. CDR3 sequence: CASSLVQGGHGNTIYF. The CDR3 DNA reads TGTGCCAGCAGCTTAGTCCAAGGGGGACATGGAAACACCATATATTTT.